A selection of T cell receptor beta chains follows, all from one sample in a study of shared clonotypes between healthy human individuals. Only in-frame clones appear in the TCRdb table, and some are missing; sequencing was by immunoSEQ multiplex PCR. The sample consists of under 2.5 million clones, 92% of them appearing once. The sequencing sample was made of naive CD4+ T cells from PBMCs. The source is a man in his late teens or twenties in good health. Some clones in this sample may be carry-over from other donors' samples. Each CDR3 is given with its conserved first and last residue. The D gene is left open where the match is weak. Some rows have no size entry. The others give once, few or many, or a class for an expanded clone.

size	V	J	D	CDR3	DNA
once	TRBV5-1	TRBJ2-1	TRBD2	CASSLGRLAGVQSSYNEQFF	TGCGCCAGCAGCTTGGGGAGACTAGCGGGAGTCCAAAGCTCCTACAATGAGCAGTTCTTC
few	TRBV27	TRBJ2-1	TRBD1	CASSPPTGAHNNEQFF	TGTGCCAGCAGTCCACCGACAGGGGCACACAACAATGAGCAGTTCTTC
.	TRBV18	TRBJ2-5	.	CASSPPRTAGDRWETQYF	TGTGCCAGCTCACCACCTCGTACCGCAGGGGATCGATGGGAGACCCAGTACTTC
.	TRBV28	TRBJ1-2	TRBD1	CASSSQEYRDRGDYGYTF	TGTGCCAGCAGTTCACAGGAGTACCGGGACAGGGGGGACTATGGCTACACCTTC
once	TRBV6-4	TRBJ1-1	.	CASSLVNTEAFF	TGTGCCAGCAGTCTCGTGAACACTGAAGCTTTCTTT
.	TRBV6-5	TRBJ1-4	TRBD1	CASTDRGQINEKLFF	TGTGCCAGCACCGATAGGGGACAGATTAATGAAAAACTGTTTTTT
.	TRBV21-1	TRBJ2-2	.	CASSETGQEAPNTGELFF	TGTGCCAGCAGCGAAACGGGACAAGAAGCACCGAACACCGGGGAGCTGTTTTTT
.	TRBV12-5	TRBJ1-1	.	CASGFLGSTEAFF	TGTGCTAGTGGTTTTCTCGGGAGCACTGAAGCTTTCTTT
.	TRBV4-1	TRBJ1-4	.	CASSQPPARTTNEKLFF	TGCGCCAGCAGCCAACCCCCAGCTAGGACAACTAATGAAAAACTGTTTTTT
.	TRBV27	TRBJ2-7	TRBD1	CASRETGGSHEQYF	TGTGCCAGCAGGGAGACAGGGGGCAGCCACGAGCAGTACTTC
.	TRBV15	TRBJ2-3	.	CATSRGVGVDTQYF	TGTGCCACCAGCAGAGGTGTTGGGGTAGATACGCAGTATTTT
once	TRBV5-1	TRBJ2-2	.	CASSLATRNTGELFF	TGCGCCAGCAGCTTGGCGACCAGGAACACCGGGGAGCTGTTTTTT
.	TRBV19	TRBJ1-2	.	CASRASEGRSRYGYTF	TGTGCCAGTAGGGCCTCCGAGGGCAGGAGCAGATATGGCTACACCTTC
.	TRBV6-5	TRBJ1-2	TRBD1	CATRTGGSYGYTF	TGTGCCACCAGGACAGGAGGAAGCTATGGCTACACCTTC
.	TRBV19	TRBJ1-2	TRBD1	CASSLQGAPNGYTF	TGTGCCAGTAGTCTACAGGGGGCGCCGAATGGCTACACCTTC
.	TRBV9	TRBJ1-1	.	CASSVVQPTEAFF	TGTGCCAGCAGCGTCGTACAGCCCACTGAAGCTTTCTTT
.	TRBV5-1	TRBJ2-2	.	CASSFGGGKTGELFF	TGCGCCAGCAGCTTTGGGGGCGGTAAGACCGGGGAGCTGTTTTTT
.	TRBV28	TRBJ1-5	.	CASRRPDGSNQPQHF	TGTGCCAGCAGACGCCCCGACGGTAGCAATCAGCCCCAGCATTTT
.	TRBV28	TRBJ2-7	.	CASSLPLTGPYEQYF	TGTGCCAGCAGTTTACCACTTACGGGGCCGTACGAGCAGTACTTC
.	TRBV18	TRBJ1-3	.	CASSWSGTDSGNTIYF	TGTGCCAGCTCATGGTCCGGGACGGACTCTGGAAACACCATATATTTT
.	TRBV15	TRBJ2-6	.	CATSRGDWSSGADVLTF	TGTGCCACCAGCAGAGGCGACTGGTCCTCTGGGGCCGACGTCCTGACTTTC
.	TRBV5-4	TRBJ1-5	.	CASSVTTGGGGNQPQHF	TGTGCCAGCAGCGTAACCACGGGTGGCGGCGGCAATCAGCCCCAGCATTTT
.	TRBV5-1	TRBJ2-7	TRBD1	CASSTGTGDSYEQYF	TGCGCCAGCAGCACAGGGACAGGGGACTCCTACGAGCAGTACTTC
.	TRBV2	TRBJ2-7	.	CASKSWLSSYEQYF	TGTGCCAGCAAATCTTGGTTAAGCTCCTACGAGCAGTACTTC
.	TRBV5-1	TRBJ2-7	TRBD2	CASSLVTSDSYEQYF	TGCGCCAGCAGCTTGGTGACTAGCGACTCCTACGAGCAGTACTTC
few	TRBV11-3	TRBJ1-1	.	CASSLDGNTEAFF	TGTGCCAGCAGCTTAGACGGGAACACTGAAGCTTTCTTT
.	TRBV7-2	TRBJ2-5	.	CASSQNAGGETQYF	TGTGCCAGCAGCCAAAATGCGGGCGGGGAGACCCAGTACTTC
.	TRBV6-1	TRBJ2-7	.	CASRGASSYEQYF	TGTGCCAGCAGGGGGGCTTCATCCTACGAGCAGTACTTC
.	TRBV25-1	TRBJ2-3	.	CASSVRGGRYTQYF	TGTGCCAGCAGTGTCCGTGGGGGTAGATATACGCAGTATTTT
.	TRBV6-5	TRBJ2-3	.	CASTGVGTDTQYF	TGTGCCAGCACTGGGGTAGGCACAGATACGCAGTATTTT
.	TRBV19	TRBJ1-2	.	CASRDDRSYGYTF	TGTGCCAGTAGGGACGACAGGAGCTATGGCTACACCTTC
.	TRBV7-2	TRBJ2-1	TRBD1	CASSLAGTGGYNEQFF	TGTGCCAGCAGCTTAGCAGGGACAGGGGGCTACAATGAGCAGTTCTTC
.	TRBV11-2	TRBJ2-7	.	CASSLRAEQYF	TGTGCCAGCAGCTTACGTGCCGAGCAGTACTTC
.	TRBV29-1	TRBJ2-1	.	CSGPTGGNEQFF	TGCAGCGGACCGACAGGAGGCAATGAGCAGTTCTTC
.	TRBV4-2	TRBJ2-3	.	CASSLGPWEDTQYF	TGTGCCAGCAGCCTCGGACCCTGGGAAGATACGCAGTATTTT
.	TRBV30	TRBJ1-1	TRBD1	CAWGGQANTEAFF	TGTGCCTGGGGGGGACAGGCGAACACTGAAGCTTTCTTT
.	TRBV6-1	TRBJ2-3	.	CASSVFREKTDTQYF	TGTGCCAGCAGTGTGTTTCGGGAGAAGACAGATACGCAGTATTTT
few	TRBV30	TRBJ1-4	.	CAWSRTGEKLFF	TGTGCCTGGAGTAGAACAGGGGAAAAACTGTTTTTT
.	TRBV6-1	TRBJ2-3	.	CASSEGVLPTDTQYF	TGTGCCAGCAGTGAAGGTGTCTTGCCCACAGATACGCAGTATTTT
.	TRBV5-1	TRBJ2-7	TRBD1	CASSLDRGKSEQYF	TGCGCCAGCAGCCTGGACAGGGGTAAAAGCGAGCAGTACTTC
.	TRBV5-4	TRBJ2-1	TRBD2	CASSYPSGRNEQFF	TGTGCCAGCAGCTATCCTAGCGGGCGAAATGAGCAGTTCTTC